One sample yielded the 24 T cell receptor beta chains listed below, sequenced in a study of T cell repertoires in cytomegalovirus infection. A single record per CDR3 protein comes from TCRdb applying MiXCR to the reads. The profile shows roughly 81,000 distinct CDR3 sequences, 3.7% of them singletons. The sequenced sample consisted of PBMCs. The receptor set was obtained from a human donor in good health (CMV status not recorded). Some clones in this sample may be carry-over from other donors' samples.

This clonotype was seen many times. The chain recombines TRBV7-3 with TRBJ1-2, with a possible D match to TRBD1 (5 bases). Germline V gives CDR1 SGHTA, CDR2 FQGTGA. The CDR3 consists of 16 residues. V gave up 4 bases and J gave up 5 bases, with 20 bases separating them. The CDR3 DNA reads TGTGCCAGCAGCTCACGGCCCGAAGACAGCCTGTATGGCTACACCTTC. Residues: CASSSRPEDSLYGYTF.

This clonotype was seen at least ten times. V is TRBV6-1 and J is TRBJ2-7; D might be TRBD2 (6 bases). The CDR3 consists of 15 residues. V shed 8 bases and J shed 6 bases, with 23 bases lying between them. Germline CDR1 is MNHNS and CDR2 is SASEGT. The DNA for the CDR3 is TGTGCCAGCGGCCCCCCGGGACTCCCTATGCGCGAGCAGTACTTC. Protein: CASGPPGLPMREQYF.

On this clonotype itself: This could be a read error, since a much larger clone is one nucleotide away. No conserved phenylalanine or tryptophan ends this CDR3, so it is likely a read error. This chain connects TRBV28 to TRBJ1-5; D perhaps matches TRBD1 (5 bases). CDR3 length: 15 residues. Trimming stripped 5 bases from V and 6 bases from J, with 17 bases between. Germline values: CDR1 MDHEN, CDR2 SYDVKM. DNA for the CDR3: TGTGCCAGCAGTCTTACTCTAGGGGTAGGTCAGCCCCAGCATTTG. Protein product: CASSLTLGVGQPQHL.

At least ten counts were recorded for this clonotype. The CDR3 coding sequence is TGTGCCAGCAGTCGCGGGGGAAGGGGGCAGGCTTTCTTT. This gives the protein CASSRGGRGQAFF. The chain is built from TRBV6-5 and TRBJ1-1; 7 bases align to TRBD1. From germline, CDR1 is MNHEY and CDR2 SVGAGI. CDR3 size: 13 residues. The V gene end was trimmed by 5 bases and the J gene end by 11 bases; junction bases not matched to a gene: 11.

This clonotype was recorded many times. The chain has TRBV27 and TRBJ1-2; perhaps TRBD1 as D (5 bases). This CDR3 has 13 residues. Germline CDR1 and CDR2: MNHEY and SMNVEV (reference sequence). V lost 6 bases and J 4 bases, leaving 12 bases between the germline ends. The CDR3: CASSYDSTYGYTF. CDR3 bases: TGTGCCAGCAGCTACGACAGCACCTATGGCTACACCTTC.

This clonotype was recorded many times. The chain links TRBV27 to TRBJ2-1, with D tentatively TRBD2 (6 bases). Trimming pared 5 bases from V and 3 bases from J, leaving 11 bases between. The germline gives CDR1 MNHEY, CDR2 SMNVEV (reference sequence). This CDR3 spans 14 amino acids. The CDR3 is CASSPRGYYNEQFF. The CDR3 nucleotides read TGTGCCAGCAGTCCCCGGGGGTACTACAATGAGCAGTTCTTC.

The sample holds many counts of this clonotype. CDR3 protein: CASSPGRIDRNTEAFF. In DNA form, the CDR3 reads TGTGCCAGCAGCCCCGGTCGTATAGACAGGAACACTGAAGCTTTCTTT. The V gene is TRBV7-9, the J gene TRBJ1-1, with a tentative D call TRBD1 (5 bases). Trimming removed 5 bases from V and 1 base from J, with 17 bases in between. CDR1 and CDR2 from the germline V gene are SEHNR and FQNEAQ (reference sequence). This CDR3 is built from 16 residues.

This clonotype was counted at least ten times. The rearrangement uses TRBV7-9 and TRBJ1-4; tentative D call: TRBD1 (6 bases). Germline V gene sequence: CDR1 SEHNR, CDR2 FQNEAQ (reference sequence). V was pared by 5 bases and J by 3 bases, with 13 bases between. This CDR3 is built from 15 residues. This CDR3 reads CASSRQGHPNEKLFF. The CDR3, as DNA: TGTGCCAGCAGCCGCCAGGGACACCCTAATGAAAAACTGTTTTTT.

This clonotype appeared a few times. V gene TRBV2 combines with J gene TRBJ1-6, with D tentatively TRBD1 (5 bases). V was clipped by 7 bases and J by 10 bases, with 14 bases between them. CDR1 SNHLY and CDR2 FYNNEI come from the germline V gene. There are 13 residues in the CDR3. In nucleotides, the CDR3 is TGTGCCAGCAAGCAGGGAAGGCAATCACCCCTCCACTTT. Translated, it gives CASKQGRQSPLHF.

The sample holds many counts of this clonotype. The gene calls are TRBV12-3 or TRBV12-4 and TRBJ2-3; no reliable D call. CDR3 size: 14 residues. V lost 3 bases to trimming and J lost 2 bases, with 9 bases between them. CDR3 residues: CASSFLRPTDTQYF. CDR3 DNA: TGTGCCAGCAGTTTTTTGAGGCCCACAGATACGCAGTATTTT.

This clonotype was counted ten times or more. This rearrangement joins TRBV28 to TRBJ2-7; a weak D match, TRBD1 (6 bases). This CDR3 region has 14 residues. Trimming shortened V by 2 bases and J by 5 bases, and 13 bases separated the two germline ends. CDR1 and CDR2 (germline): MDHEN, SYDVKM. The CDR3 loop reads CASSLEGERDEQYF. CDR3 DNA sequence: TGTGCCAGCAGTTTAGAGGGGGAGAGGGACGAGCAGTACTTC.

This clonotype appeared many times. The rearrangement joins TRBV7-8 to TRBJ2-7; no definite D call. Germline CDR1 reads SGHVS; CDR2 reads FQNEAQ. Trimming took 1 base from V and 2 from J, leaving 12 bases between them. This CDR3 spans 15 amino acids. The chain's CDR3 is CASSLDGRSAYEQYF. The CDR3 nucleotides read TGTGCCAGCAGCTTAGATGGCAGGTCAGCCTACGAGCAGTACTTC.

At least ten counts were recorded for this clonotype. The genes are TRBV4-2 and TRBJ1-3; 9 bases agree with TRBD1. Germline V CDR1 and CDR2: LGHNA, YNFKEQ. With 3 bases clipped from V and 1 base from J, the junction kept 1 base outside the gene matches. This CDR3 comprises 15 residues. The chain's CDR3 is CASSQTGGSGNTIYF. DNA for the CDR3: TGTGCCAGCAGCCAGACAGGGGGATCTGGAAACACCATATATTTT.

Ten or more counts support this clonotype. V gene TRBV4-3 combines with J gene TRBJ1-2; D not resolved. From germline, CDR1 is LGHNA and CDR2 YSLEER. The germline V and J ends were trimmed by 1 base and 2 bases, with 11 bases remaining between them. This CDR3 contains 15 residues. This chain's CDR3 is CASSQVTAANYGYTF. CDR3 sequence (DNA): TGCGCCAGCAGCCAAGTTACGGCAGCGAACTATGGCTACACCTTC.

The table lists this clonotype with many counts. The gene calls are TRBV6-2 or TRBV6-3 and TRBJ2-1; weak D call: TRBD2 (6 bases). The CDR3 is 14 residues long. The V end was cut by 2 bases, the J end by 5 bases, with 10 bases between. Germline CDR1 reads MNHEY; CDR2 reads SVGEGT. The CDR3 here is CASSYGGSNNEQFF. The CDR3 coding sequence is TGTGCCAGCAGTTACGGGGGGTCGAACAATGAGCAGTTCTTC.

This clonotype came up many times. CDR3 nucleotide sequence: TGTGCCAGCAGTGAGCGGGGGGGCACAGATACGCAGTATTTT. Amino acids: CASSERGGTDTQYF. This sequence joins TRBV6-4 and TRBJ2-3; 8 bases are shared with TRBD2. The germline gives CDR1 MRHNA, CDR2 SNTAGT. The CDR3 spans 14 residues. V was pared by 3 bases and J by 1 base, with 0 bases of the junction left unmatched.

By share of the sample, this clonotype is medium-sized (0.01 to 0.1%). V is TRBV7-6 and J is TRBJ1-1; TRBD1 might be the D (6 bases). CDR1 and CDR2 (germline): SGHVS, FNYEAQ. The CDR3 length is 11 residues. The V end was cut by 7 bases, the J end by 6 bases, with 9 bases between. The CDR3 region has the DNA TGTGCCAGCAAGGGGGGGTCTGAAGCTTTCTTT. It specifies CASKGGSEAFF.

This clonotype was recorded many times. The chain employs TRBV2 and TRBJ1-4; TRBD1 matches at 9 bases. Germline trimming cut 6 bases from V and 5 bases from J; bases unmatched to any gene: 4. This CDR3 spans 14 amino acids. CDR1 and CDR2 (germline): SNHLY, FYNNEI. This chain's CDR3 is CASSRTGVNEKLFF. The CDR3 coding sequence is TGTGCCAGCAGCCGGACAGGGGTGAATGAAAAACTGTTTTTT.

There are many counts of this clonotype. V is TRBV29-1 and J is TRBJ2-3, with D hard to call. The ends were cut back, 5 bases at V and 1 base at J, with 7 bases in the middle. CDR3 size: 12 residues. Germline V gene data show CDR1 as SQVTM and CDR2 as ANQGSEA. The CDR3: CSVSPGTDTQYF. The CDR3 nucleotides are TGCAGCGTTTCTCCAGGCACAGATACGCAGTATTTT.

This clonotype was seen at least ten times. The chain is built from TRBV27 and TRBJ1-1; D is unclear. CDR3 length equals 12 residues. V was clipped by 5 bases and J by 8 bases, with 12 bases between them. Germline-derived CDR1 and CDR2 are MNHEY and SMNVEV (reference sequence). In DNA form, the CDR3 reads TGTGCCAGCAGTAAGGGTTGGGGAGAAGCTTTCTTT. Translation gives CASSKGWGEAFF.

This clonotype was counted many times. This rearrangement joins TRBV29-1 to TRBJ1-1; D gene uncertain. With 4 bases removed from V and 1 base from J, the gap between germline ends came to 10 bases. CDR1 is SQVTM and CDR2 is ANQGSEA in the germline V gene. This CDR3 region has 13 residues. DNA for the CDR3: TGCAGCGTTGTAATAGCTTCGAACACTGAAGCTTTCTTT. This codes for CSVVIASNTEAFF.

The sample holds many counts of this clonotype. The chain is built from TRBV12-3 or TRBV12-4 and TRBJ2-1; the match to TRBD2 covers 10 bases. The CDR3 extends over 20 amino acids. With 5 bases clipped from V and 2 bases from J, the junction kept 18 bases outside the gene matches. For the CDR3, the DNA is TGTGCCAGCAGTCCCCCGAGTAGCGGGGGGCAAGGTGGGCCCTACAATGAGCAGTTCTTC. Protein product: CASSPPSSGGQGGPYNEQFF.

This clonotype has at least ten counts. The chain joins TRBV7-2 to TRBJ1-1; D is perhaps TRBD1 (5 bases). The CDR3 spans 13 residues. Germline CDR1 reads SGHTA; CDR2 reads FQGNSA. The V end was cut by 5 bases, the J end by 4 bases, with 11 bases between. CDR3 region: CASSGQGVTEAFF. The CDR3 DNA reads as TGTGCCAGCAGCGGCCAGGGTGTCACTGAAGCTTTCTTT.

This clonotype was observed at least ten times. V gene TRBV19 combines with J gene TRBJ1-1; 7 bases match TRBD1. The V segment lost 1 base and the J segment 6 bases; nucleotides outside the gene matches: 11. The CDR3 consists of 16 residues. Germline V lookup: CDR1 LNHDA, CDR2 SQIVND (reference sequence). CDR3: CASSIGDRVASAEAFF. DNA of the CDR3: TGTGCCAGTAGTATAGGCGACAGGGTTGCTTCGGCTGAAGCTTTCTTT.